The 32 T cell receptor beta chains in this list originate from one sample, sequenced in a study of early T cells in non-severe SARS-CoV-2 infection. TCRdb re-analysed the 5' RACE reads in MiXCR, keeping a single row per CDR3 protein. The table has 50,000 to 65,000 distinct CDR3 sequences, 8.5% to 10% seen once. Material for sequencing was whole blood. The receptors were sampled from an adult who was a healthcare worker with PCR-confirmed SARS-CoV-2 infection or an uninfected control (not recorded which).

This clonotype was detected a few times. The chain employs TRBV12-3 or TRBV12-4 and TRBJ2-5; the D is unclear. V lost 4 bases and J 0 bases, leaving 6 bases between the germline ends. This CDR3 has 13 residues. The chain's CDR3 is CASSSYDQETQYF. For the CDR3, the DNA is TGTGCCAGCAGTTCATATGACCAAGAGACCCAGTACTTC.

This clonotype came up many times. The V call is TRBV6-1, the J call TRBJ2-1; D remains ambiguous. Trimming pared 5 bases from V and 0 bases from J, leaving 17 bases between. Germline loops: CDR1 MNHNS, CDR2 SASEGT. The CDR3 runs to 17 residues. CDR3 coding DNA: TGTGCCAGCAGTAAAATTATGGTGAAGATCTCCTACAATGAGCAGTTCTTC. This translates into CASSKIMVKISYNEQFF.

This clonotype has ten or more counts. V gene TRBV29-1 combines with J gene TRBJ1-5; D uncertain. V dropped 3 bases and J dropped 2 bases, with 14 bases sitting between them. The CDR3 covers 15 residues. CDR1 SQVTM and CDR2 ANQGSEA come from the germline V gene. The chain's CDR3 is CSVDRVPRGNQPQHF. CDR3 nucleotides: TGCAGCGTTGACCGCGTTCCAAGGGGCAATCAGCCCCAGCATTTT. Filled out from reference TRBV29-1 and TRBJ1-5, the complete variable domain reads SAVISQKPSRDICQRGTSLTIQCQVDSQVTMMFWYRQQPGQSLTLIATANQGSEATYESGFVIDKFPISRPNLTFSTLTVSNMSPEDSSIYLCSVDRVPRGNQPQHFGDGTRLSIL.

This clonotype was counted at least ten times. The rearrangement joins TRBV11-2 to TRBJ2-2; no clear D gene. This CDR3 comprises 16 residues. V was clipped by 1 base and J by 4 bases, with 13 bases between them. Germline V gene lookup returns CDR1 SGHAT and CDR2 FQNNGV. Here the CDR3 DNA reads TGTGCCAGCAGCTTAGGCACAGCAGGTCTCACCGGGGAGCTGTTTTTT. It specifies CASSLGTAGLTGELFF.

Ten or more counts support this clonotype. This rearrangement joins TRBV7-2 to TRBJ1-4; TRBD1 aligns across 8 bases. Germline CDR1 is SGHTA and CDR2 is FQGNSA. Losses at the gene ends were 4 bases for V and 7 bases for J; bases not matched to a gene: 8. This CDR3 region has 15 residues. As DNA, the CDR3 is TGTGCCAGCAGCTATCCCGGACAGGGAGGTGAAAAACTGTTTTTT. This translates into CASSYPGQGGEKLFF.

This clonotype was counted many times. The chain is built from TRBV28 and TRBJ2-1, with a possible D match to TRBD2 (6 bases). In germline, CDR1 is MDHEN, CDR2 SYDVKM. There are 15 residues in the CDR3. V was cut by 8 bases and J by 0 bases, with 14 bases left in between. In DNA, the CDR3 is TGTGCCAGCGGCTCCGGAGGGGTCTCCTACAATGAGCAGTTCTTC. As protein: CASGSGGVSYNEQFF.

This clonotype came up many times. The V gene is TRBV12-3 or TRBV12-4, the J gene TRBJ1-2; 9 bases line up with TRBD1. J gave up 6 bases and V 6 bases, and 11 bases lay outside the gene matches. The CDR3 extends over 15 amino acids. The CDR3 region is CASSYPGTGRDGYTF. The DNA for the CDR3 is TGTGCCAGCAGCTATCCCGGGACAGGGCGTGATGGCTACACCTTC.

This clonotype was counted only a few times. The chain combines TRBV6-5 with TRBJ2-7; D uncertain. Deletions cut 6 bases from V and 7 bases from J, with 19 bases between. The CDR3 length is 14 residues. Germline CDR1 and CDR2: MNHEY and SVGAGI. The CDR3 sequence: CASRLNGQSREQYF. In DNA, the CDR3 is TGTGCCAGCAGACTGAATGGGCAATCGAGGGAGCAGTACTTC.

The table lists this clonotype with many counts. The gene calls are TRBV7-2 and TRBJ2-7; D ambiguous. Between the trimmed V and J ends, which lost 5 bases and 3 bases, there was a span of 14 bases. Germline values: CDR1 SGHTA, CDR2 FQGNSA. The CDR3 covers 14 residues. The CDR3 region has the DNA TGTGCCAGCAGCCCGGGCCCCGAAGACTACGAGCAGTACTTC. Translated, it gives CASSPGPEDYEQYF.

This clonotype was observed many times. This CDR3 is CSVVLGVETQYF. In DNA, the CDR3 is TGCAGCGTTGTATTAGGGGTGGAGACCCAGTACTTC. The rearrangement joins TRBV29-1 to TRBJ2-5; D might be TRBD1 (5 bases). Trimming cost V 4 bases and J 5 bases, with 11 bases left between them. The germline gives CDR1 SQVTM, CDR2 ANQGSEA. CDR3 size: 12 residues.

The chain employs TRBV27 and TRBJ2-7; D not certain. This CDR3 is built from 13 residues. CDR1 and CDR2 from the germline V gene are MNHEY and SMNVEV (reference sequence). Trimming removed 7 bases from V and 0 bases from J, with 10 bases in between. CDR3 nucleotides: TGTGCCAGCATGAGTCTGAGCTCCTACGAGCAGTACTTC. Amino acids: CASMSLSSYEQYF.

This clonotype was detected a few times. V gene TRBV28 combines with J gene TRBJ1-3; tentatively, D is TRBD1 (5 bases). Trimming cost V 5 bases and J 3 bases, with 14 bases left between them. CDR1 is MDHEN, CDR2 SYDVKM, per germline. The CDR3 covers 15 residues. This CDR3 is CASSTWGDGGNTIYF. In DNA, the CDR3 is TGTGCCAGCAGTACCTGGGGGGACGGTGGAAACACCATATATTTT.

The sample holds many counts of this clonotype. This chain uses TRBV10-2 with TRBJ2-3; D ambiguous. CDR1 is WSHSY and CDR2 is SAAADI in the germline V gene. With 6 bases removed from V and 6 bases from J, the gap between germline ends came to 7 bases. The CDR3 is made up of 11 amino acids. The CDR3 region has the DNA TGCGCCAGCAGATCCGCGGATACGCAGTATTTT. As protein: CASRSADTQYF.

The sample holds a few counts of this clonotype. The chain carries TRBV5-4 and TRBJ1-2; the D gene is possibly TRBD1 (6 bases). CDR3 length: 15 amino acids. Germline V gene lookup returns CDR1 SGHNT and CDR2 YYREEE (reference sequence). V was clipped by 5 bases and J by 5 bases, with 19 bases between them. This CDR3 reads CASRPTPTGLYGYTF. In DNA, the CDR3 is TGTGCCAGCAGGCCAACGCCAACAGGGCTTTATGGCTACACCTTC.

This clonotype was detected ten times or more. J is TRBJ2-6 and V is TRBV6-2 or TRBV6-3; D unclear. Trimming cost V 2 bases and J 0 bases, with 2 bases left between them. The CDR3 loop spans 14 amino acids. CDR1 and CDR2 from the germline V gene are MNHEY and SVGEGT. The CDR3 is CASSYNSGANVLTF. The CDR3 DNA follows: TGTGCCAGCAGTTACAACTCTGGGGCCAACGTCCTGACTTTC.

This clonotype was observed at least ten times. The chain carries TRBV18 and TRBJ2-3; D uncertain. The V gene lost 5 bases and the J gene lost 10 bases, with 13 bases spanning the gap. Germline V gene sequence: CDR1 KGHSH, CDR2 LQKENI. This CDR3 has 12 amino acids. DNA for the CDR3: TGTGCCAGCTCATCACAGAGCTCTGCGCAGTATTTT. Its translation: CASSSQSSAQYF.

V gene TRBV18 combines with J gene TRBJ2-5; unclear D gene. This CDR3 is built from 11 residues. Trimming removed 3 bases from V and 4 bases from J, with 3 bases in between. Germline V gives CDR1 KGHSH, CDR2 LQKENI. The CDR3 loop reads CASSPLETQYF. The CDR3 DNA reads TGTGCCAGCTCACCTCTAGAGACCCAGTACTTC.

This clonotype was seen at least ten times. This chain uses TRBV4-3 with TRBJ2-5; 8 positions match TRBD2. From germline, CDR1 is LGHNA and CDR2 YSLEER. Unmatched junction bases numbered 7, after V lost 1 base and J lost 3 bases. The CDR3 extends over 16 amino acids. The CDR3 sequence is CASSQGAAGVEETQYF. CDR3 coding DNA: TGCGCCAGCAGCCAAGGGGCAGCGGGAGTAGAAGAGACCCAGTACTTC.

In its sample, this clonotype was seen many times. The chain uses TRBV5-1 and TRBJ1-4; 7 nucleotides match TRBD1. The CDR3 contains 15 residues. The junction had 12 bases not matched to a gene; V was cut back by 5 bases and J by 8 bases. Germline values: CDR1 SGHRS, CDR2 YFSETQ. DNA for the CDR3: TGCGCCAGCAGTTACAGGGGCATGGAAGGGGAAAAACTGTTTTTT. Its translation: CASSYRGMEGEKLFF. Looking up the rest from reference TRBV5-1 and TRBJ1-4 gives the full variable domain: KAGVTQTPRYLIKTRGQQVTLSCSPISGHRSVSWYQQTPGQGLQFLFEYFSETQRNKGNFPGRFSGRQFSNSRSEMNVSTLELGDSALYLCASSYRGMEGEKLFFGSGTQLSVL.

The J gene is TRBJ2-3, the V gene TRBV6-1; D is perhaps TRBD1 or TRBD2 (6 bases each). The germline gives CDR1 MNHNS, CDR2 SASEGT. The CDR3 contains 16 residues. V lost 6 bases to trimming and J lost 1 base, with 17 bases between them. The CDR3 reads CASRRGALARTDTQYF. The CDR3 DNA is TGTGCCAGCAGAAGGGGGGCATTAGCGCGCACAGATACGCAGTATTTT.

V usage is TRBV11-1 and J usage is TRBJ2-7; TRBD1 might be the D (7 bases). The CDR3 consists of 15 residues. Germline loops: CDR1 SGHAT, CDR2 FQDESV (reference sequence). V was cut by 5 bases and J by 2 bases, with 16 bases left in between. The CDR3 DNA sequence: TGTGCCAGCAGCCTGATCGGGGGACAGACCTACGAGCAGTACTTC. Its protein product is CASSLIGGQTYEQYF.

This clonotype came up a few times. V is TRBV10-3 and J is TRBJ2-6; no firm D call. V lost 4 bases to trimming and J lost 0 bases, with 10 bases between them. The CDR3 spans 16 residues. Germline V lookup: CDR1 ENHRY, CDR2 SYGVKD. CDR3 coding DNA: TGTGCCATCAGTGGTCGCGAACACTCTGGGGCCAACGTCCTGACTTTC. Translated: CAISGREHSGANVLTF.

Many counts were recorded for this clonotype. The chain has TRBV10-3 and TRBJ2-7, with 10 positions matching TRBD2. This CDR3 contains 16 residues. CDR1 is ENHRY, CDR2 SYGVKD, per germline. The V and J ends lost 6 bases and 1 base, in that order; junction bases with no gene match: 9. The CDR3 DNA reads TGTGCCATCAGCGGACTAGCGGAGGGGGGATCCTACGAGCAGTACTTC. Its protein product is CAISGLAEGGSYEQYF.

This clonotype was seen at least ten times. The V call is TRBV7-2, the J call TRBJ2-1; weak D call: TRBD2 (6 bases). The CDR3 is made up of 14 amino acids. V was cut by 2 bases and J by 4 bases, with 9 bases left in between. Germline V lookup: CDR1 SGHTA, CDR2 FQGNSA. Here the CDR3 reads CASSLPGLYNEQFF. CDR3 coding DNA: TGTGCCAGCAGCTTACCGGGACTTTACAATGAGCAGTTCTTC.

This clonotype has at least ten counts. The chain has TRBV6-2 or TRBV6-3 and TRBJ2-7; D gene unclear. CDR1 MNHEY and CDR2 SVGEGT come from the germline V gene. Trimming removed 7 bases from V and 1 base from J, with 14 bases in between. CDR3 length equals 14 residues. CDR3 sequence: CASTKGRLSYEQYF. The CDR3 DNA reads as TGTGCCAGCACCAAAGGACGGCTATCCTACGAGCAGTACTTC.

This clonotype was observed many times. The chain has TRBV29-1 and TRBJ2-3; tentative D call: TRBD2 (6 bases). Looked up from germline, CDR1 is SQVTM and CDR2 is ANQGSEA. CDR3 length: 12 residues. Trimming shortened V by 4 bases and J by 3 bases, and 8 bases separated the two germline ends. The CDR3 loop is CSVAGDTDTQYF. The CDR3 DNA is TGCAGCGTTGCGGGAGATACAGATACGCAGTATTTT.

The CDR3 region is CSVERGGGTEAFF. The CDR3 bases are TGCAGCGTTGAACGGGGCGGAGGCACTGAAGCTTTCTTT. V usage is TRBV29-1 and J usage is TRBJ1-1, with a tentative D call TRBD1 (5 bases). CDR1 SQVTM and CDR2 ANQGSEA come from the germline V gene. V was clipped by 2 bases and J by 4 bases, with 11 bases between them. The length of the CDR3 is 13 residues.

This clonotype was recorded a few times. This chain uses TRBV25-1 with TRBJ2-1; TRBD2 matches 8 bases. The CDR3 covers 15 residues. Germline CDR1 is MGHDK and CDR2 is SYGVNS. Germline trimming cut 0 bases from V and 8 bases from J; bases unmatched to any gene: 6. CDR3 nucleotides: TGTGCCAGCAGTGAATATAGCGGGATCGGCGATGAGCAGTTCTTC. It specifies CASSEYSGIGDEQFF.

This clonotype was found many times. The CDR3 region has the DNA TGTGCCAGCAGTCCGACAGGGTGGAATGATGAAAAACTGTTTTTT. This codes for CASSPTGWNDEKLFF. The chain joins TRBV28 to TRBJ1-4; 7 bases are a match to TRBD1. The V and J ends lost 5 bases and 6 bases, in that order; junction bases with no gene match: 9. The germline V gene encodes CDR1 MDHEN and CDR2 SYDVKM. CDR3 length: 15 amino acids. The entire variable domain, with the rest obtained from reference TRBV28 and TRBJ1-4, is as follows: DVKVTQSSRYLVKRTGEKVFLECVQDMDHENMFWYRQDPGLGLRLIYFSYDVKMKEKGDIPEGYSVSREKKERFSLILESASTNQTSMYLCASSPTGWNDEKLFFGSGTQLSVL.

This clonotype showed up just a few times. The J gene is TRBJ1-6, the V gene TRBV27; D unresolved. The CDR3 loop spans 16 amino acids. Trimming stripped 3 bases from V and 6 bases from J, with 15 bases between. Per the germline V gene, CDR1 is MNHEY and CDR2 is SMNVEV (reference sequence). The CDR3 sequence: CASSFRRLEGNSPLHF. The DNA for the CDR3 is TGTGCCAGCAGTTTCCGACGACTAGAGGGTAATTCACCCCTCCACTTT.

The genes are TRBV12-3 or TRBV12-4 and TRBJ2-7; D is possibly TRBD2 (5 bases). This CDR3 is 16 amino acids long. Trimming cost V 1 base and J 0 bases, with 13 bases left between them. The CDR3 reads CASSLGRGPSSYEQYF. The CDR3 nucleotides are TGTGCCAGCAGTTTAGGTCGGGGTCCCAGCTCCTACGAGCAGTACTTC.

In this sample, this clonotype turned up a few times. The CDR3 spells CASKTSGYSSYEQYF. CDR3 DNA sequence: TGTGCCAGCAAGACTAGCGGTTATAGCTCCTACGAGCAGTACTTC. The V gene is TRBV7-2, the J gene TRBJ2-7; 9 bases match TRBD2. CDR3 size: 15 residues. J lost 0 bases, V lost 7 bases, and 7 bases had no gene match. From germline, CDR1 is SGHTA and CDR2 FQGNSA.